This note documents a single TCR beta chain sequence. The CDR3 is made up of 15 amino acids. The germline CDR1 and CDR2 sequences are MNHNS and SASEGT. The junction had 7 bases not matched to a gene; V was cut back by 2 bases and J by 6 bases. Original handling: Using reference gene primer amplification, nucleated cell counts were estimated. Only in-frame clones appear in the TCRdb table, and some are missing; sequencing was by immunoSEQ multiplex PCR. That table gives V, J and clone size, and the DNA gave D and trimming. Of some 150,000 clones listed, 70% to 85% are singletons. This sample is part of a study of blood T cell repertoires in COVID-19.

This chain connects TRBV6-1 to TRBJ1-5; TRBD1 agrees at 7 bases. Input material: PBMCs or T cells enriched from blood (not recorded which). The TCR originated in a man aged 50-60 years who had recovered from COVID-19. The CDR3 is CASSELAGGGQPQHF. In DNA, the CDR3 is TGTGCCAGCAGTGAATTGGCAGGGGGTGGTCAGCCCCAGCATTTT.